This TCR beta chain was sequenced for a study of blood T cells in healthy people across ages. Across the whole study: Template switching captured about one barcoded beta molecule per two T cells. Study outcomes and limitations: The study could not conclusively compare naive and antigen-experienced cells, given its unsorted PBMCs.

This clonotype came up once. Its antigen is not identified. Through a sample-barcoded 5' primer and a J-beta primer mix, a second PCR was run for roughly 6 to 11 cycles. Researchers report that a template-switch adaptor with 12 random nucleotides tagged each cDNA molecule. TCRdb reprocessed the 5' RACE reads via MiXCR and lists one record per CDR3 protein. The sample consists of more than 600,000 distinct CDR3 sequences, 20% to 30% of them appearing once. From germline, CDR1 is SGHVS and CDR2 FQNEAQ. The germline V and J ends were trimmed by 8 bases and 1 base, with 14 bases remaining between them. The CDR3 has 14 residues. The same specimen was also included in a second study, on T cells of mothers and their children.

This receptor was identified in a boy between 10 and 17 years old in good health. The chain combines TRBV7-8 with TRBJ1-1; D is perhaps TRBD1 (5 bases). The sample taken for sequencing was blood. CDR3 amino acids: CASRRQGGNTEAFF. The DNA for the CDR3 is TGTGCCAGCCGGCGGCAGGGTGGGAACACTGAAGCTTTCTTT.